A single sample gave rise to the 12 T cell receptor beta chains below, sequenced in a study of T cell repertoires in cytomegalovirus infection. No antigens are known for them. MiXCR was run by TCRdb on the reads, yielding one entry per CDR3 protein. The data show more than 45,000 distinct CDR3 sequences, around a fifth seen once. The sample here was CD8+ T cells from cultured PBMCs, taken from culture after CMV antigen stimulation. The receptors come from a human donor in good health (CMV status not recorded). Some clones in this sample may be carry-over from other donors' samples.

This clonotype was seen a few times. This chain links TRBV4-1 with TRBJ2-7; a possible D gene is TRBD2 (6 bases). The germline V and J ends were trimmed by 3 bases and 6 bases, with 12 bases remaining between them. CDR1 is MGHRA and CDR2 is YSYEKL in the germline V gene. The length of the CDR3 is 13 residues. DNA for the CDR3: TGCGCCAGCAGCCAGGGGACTTTCTCCGAGCAGTACTTC. This sequence encodes CASSQGTFSEQYF.

V and J are TRBV4-3 and TRBJ2-1, with 7 positions matching TRBD2. The CDR3 length is 17 residues. Unmatched junction bases numbered 22, after V lost 5 bases and J lost 12 bases. Germline V gene sequence: CDR1 LGHNA, CDR2 YSLEER. The CDR3 loop reads CASSKRASGDEIRGQFF. The CDR3 DNA is TGCGCCAGCAGCAAAAGGGCTAGCGGAGACGAAATCCGAGGGCAGTTCTTC.

The V gene is TRBV7-6, the J gene TRBJ2-3; D may be TRBD2 (6 bases). This CDR3 comprises 16 residues. V lost 1 base and J lost 1, with 12 bases in between. CDR1 and CDR2 (germline): SGHVS, FNYEAQ. In nucleotides, the CDR3 is TGTGCCAGCAGCTTAGTAGGAGGGAGCGGCACAGATACGCAGTATTTT. Protein sequence: CASSLVGGSGTDTQYF.

This clonotype was picked up many times. The CDR3 DNA reads as TGCAGTGCTAGGGACGGGAACACTGAAGCTTTCTTT. Encoded protein: CSARDGNTEAFF. The gene calls are TRBV20-1 and TRBJ1-1; no clear D. The CDR3 is 12 amino acids. The germline V gene encodes CDR1 DFQATT and CDR2 SNEGSKA (reference sequence). V gave up 3 bases and J gave up 1 base, with 6 bases separating them.

The genes are TRBV7-2 and TRBJ2-5, with TRBD2 matching 10 bases. CDR3 length: 16 amino acids. Germline V gives CDR1 SGHTA, CDR2 FQGNSA. V was clipped by 3 bases and J by 5 bases; unmatched bases: 9. CDR3 sequence: CASSFGLAGVWETQYF. CDR3 sequence (DNA): TGTGCCAGCAGCTTTGGTCTAGCGGGAGTCTGGGAGACCCAGTACTTC.

The chain uses TRBV7-9 and TRBJ2-5, with a weak D call TRBD2 (6 bases). This CDR3 is 16 amino acids long. Germline assignment: CDR1 SEHNR and CDR2 FQNEAQ (reference sequence). Between the trimmed V and J ends, which lost 5 bases and 5 bases, there was a span of 21 bases. The CDR3 is CASSTTGTLRQETQYF. CDR3 in DNA: TGTGCCAGCAGCACGACCGGGACTCTCAGGCAGGAGACCCAGTACTTC.

This clonotype has just a few counts. This chain links TRBV7-2 with TRBJ2-1; a possible D gene is TRBD2 (5 bases). This CDR3 is built from 13 residues. The V gene's germline CDR1 is SGHTA and CDR2 FQGNSA. V was trimmed by 4 bases and J by 5 bases, leaving 9 bases between them. CDR3 region: CASSWTGDNEQFF. CDR3 sequence (DNA): TGTGCCAGCAGCTGGACTGGGGACAATGAGCAGTTCTTC.

This clonotype turned up a few times. The chain has TRBV27 and TRBJ1-1; D is possibly TRBD1 (6 bases). The CDR3 consists of 15 residues. Germline CDR1 is MNHEY and CDR2 is SMNVEV (reference sequence). Trimming took 3 bases from V and 2 from J, leaving 13 bases between them. The CDR3 sequence: CASSLTDSPNTEAFF. As DNA, the CDR3 is TGTGCCAGCAGTTTGACGGACAGCCCTAACACTGAAGCTTTCTTT.

This chain connects TRBV7-2 to TRBJ2-3; D uncertain. Germline V gene sequence: CDR1 SGHTA, CDR2 FQGNSA. With 1 base removed from V and 3 bases from J, the gap between germline ends came to 17 bases. This CDR3 comprises 17 residues. The CDR3 region is CASSLVPTRPTTDTQYF. CDR3 DNA sequence: TGTGCCAGCAGCTTAGTCCCCACCCGACCTACTACAGATACGCAGTATTTT. The whole variable domain, filled in from reference TRBV7-2 and TRBJ2-3, reads GAGVSQSPSNKVTEKGKDVELRCDPISGHTALYWYRQSLGQGLEFLIYFQGNSAPDKSGLPSDRFSAERTGGSVSTLTIQRTQQEDSAVYLCASSLVPTRPTTDTQYFGPGTRLTVL.

The rearrangement uses TRBV4-2 and TRBJ2-3; 8 nucleotides match TRBD2. Per germline, CDR1 LGHNA and CDR2 YNFKEQ. J gave up 0 bases and V 0 bases, and 5 bases lay outside the gene matches. The length of the CDR3 is 17 residues. CDR3 DNA: TGTGCCAGCAGCCAAGATCTAGCGGGCCATAGCACAGATACGCAGTATTTT. Protein sequence: CASSQDLAGHSTDTQYF.

This chain links TRBV7-3 with TRBJ2-1; TRBD2 agrees at 9 bases. The ends lost 4 bases at V and 1 base at J; junction bases unmatched: 2. CDR1 is SGHTA, CDR2 FQGTGA, per germline. The CDR3 spans 15 residues. The CDR3 here is CASSWTSASYNEQFF. The CDR3 nucleotides read TGTGCCAGCAGCTGGACTAGCGCTTCCTACAATGAGCAGTTCTTC. Full variable domain (missing parts from reference TRBV7-3 and TRBJ2-1): GAGVSQTPSNKVTEKGKYVELRCDPISGHTALYWYRQSLGQGPEFLIYFQGTGAADDSGLPNDRFFAVRPEGSVSTLKIQRTERGDSAVYLCASSWTSASYNEQFFGPGTRLTVL.

This clonotype has at least ten counts. V usage is TRBV5-6 and J usage is TRBJ1-1; D is ambiguous. CDR3 length equals 13 residues. V was clipped by 4 bases and J by 6 bases, with 13 bases between them. Germline CDR1 SGHDT, CDR2 YYEEEE. The CDR3 region is CASSGRHHPEAFF. CDR3 coding DNA: TGTGCCAGCAGCGGGCGACATCACCCTGAAGCTTTCTTT.